The clone carrying this T cell receptor (beta chain) showed up many times. TCRdb independently ran MiXCR on the 5' RACE reads; one entry per CDR3 protein. The sample yields fewer than 350,000 distinct CDR3 sequences, around a tenth seen once. Germline CDR1 SGHTA, CDR2 FQGTGA. This CDR3 has 14 amino acids. Trimming took 4 bases from V and 6 from J, leaving 13 bases between them. These data are taken from a study of CD8 T cells in ankylosing spondylitis. The receptor was isolated from a female donor with ankylosing spondylitis or in good health (not recorded which). Sequenced sample: blood, either unsorted or a sorted T cell fraction (not recorded which). The rearrangement joins TRBV7-3 to TRBJ2-1; D unresolved. DNA of the CDR3: TGTGCCAGCAGCTCATACCAGCGATCCAATGAGCAGTTCTTC. It specifies CASSSYQRSNEQFF.